A selection of T cell receptor beta chains follows, all from one sample in a study of early T cells in non-severe SARS-CoV-2 infection. TCRdb redid the calling of the 5' RACE reads with MiXCR, one entry per CDR3 protein. The sample gives about 77,000 distinct CDR3 sequences, less than 20% of which show up once; approximately 2.9% is in the top ten. Specimen: whole blood. These receptors were taken from an adult who was a healthcare worker with PCR-confirmed SARS-CoV-2 infection or an uninfected control (not recorded which). CDR3s include the opening cysteine and the closing phenylalanine or tryptophan. Fields, in order: V gene, D gene, J gene, CDR3 length, clone size, CDR3 DNA, CDR3 protein. D genes are given only for firm matches. Clone size is given for some rows only: seen once, a few or many times, or a class if the clone is expanded.

>TRBV6-5|TRBD1|TRBJ1-1|13|few
TGTGCCAGCAGAAACGGACAGGGAAAGAGCGCTTTCTTT
CASRNGQGKSAFF
>TRBV5-4|-|TRBJ2-1|16|few
TGTGCCAGCAGCTGGGGGAGCGGGACAGAGCCGCATGAGCAGTTCTTC
CASSWGSGTEPHEQFF
>TRBV24-1|TRBD1|TRBJ2-7|16|-
TGTGCCACCAGTGACAGGACAGGGGAAGGCGGTTACGAGCAGTACTTC
CATSDRTGEGGYEQYF
>TRBV9|TRBD2|TRBJ2-3|16|-
TGTGCCAGCAGCACCCGGACTAGTGCTAGCACAGATACGCAGTATTTT
CASSTRTSASTDTQYF
>TRBV3-1|-|TRBJ2-1|15|-
TGTGCCAGCAGCTTCCGGGTCTCAGTGTGGGATGAGCAGTTCTTC
CASSFRVSVWDEQFF
>TRBV7-8|TRBD2|TRBJ2-1|18|few
TGTGCCAGCAGCTTAGACTATAGCGGGAGGGCCGTTTACAATGAGCAGTTCTTC
CASSLDYSGRAVYNEQFF
>TRBV12-3/TRBV12-4|-|TRBJ2-2|16|-
TGTGCCAGCAGCCATGGAGGGGGGGCGCACACCGGGGAGCTGTTTTTT
CASSHGGGAHTGELFF
>TRBV7-8|-|TRBJ1-2|12|-
TGTGCCAGCAGCTTAGGGGGGAATGGCTACACCTTC
CASSLGGNGYTF
>TRBV6-5|-|TRBJ2-1|14|few
TGTGCCAGCAGTTACTCGCGCAGGGGATATGAGCAGTTCTTC
CASSYSRRGYEQFF
>TRBV3-1|TRBD1|TRBJ2-3|16|-
TGTGCCAGCAGCCACTGGGACAGGCGGCAGAGGGATACGCAGTATTTT
CASSHWDRRQRDTQYF
>TRBV5-1|-|TRBJ2-7|11|many
TGCGCCAGCAGCTTGAAAGGGGAGCAGTACTTC
CASSLKGEQYF
>TRBV7-9|-|TRBJ2-2|12|many
TGTGCCAGCAGCCAGGTGTCCGGGGAGCTGTTTTTT
CASSQVSGELFF
>TRBV18|-|TRBJ1-2|15|few
TGTGCCAGCTCACCAATTACCGGGGCTAAGAATGGCTACACCTTC
CASSPITGAKNGYTF
>TRBV6-1|-|TRBJ1-2|15|-
TGTGCCAGCAGCTTCATACGGGGGGCCAACTATGGCTACACCTTC
CASSFIRGANYGYTF
>TRBV30|TRBD2|TRBJ2-3|12|-
TGTGCCTGGACCCCGGGGGGAAAGGCGCAGTATTTT
CAWTPGGKAQYF
>TRBV10-1|TRBD1|TRBJ2-7|15|few
TGCGCCAGCAGCCAAGGGACAGGGCTTACGAGCGAGCAGTACTTC
CASSQGTGLTSEQYF
>TRBV11-3|-|TRBJ2-3|14|-
TGTGCCAGCAGCTTAAGGTCCCACACAGATACGCAGTATTTT
CASSLRSHTDTQYF
>TRBV27|-|TRBJ1-5|13|-
TGTGCCAGCGGGCCAGGGGCAAGACAGCCCCAGCATTTT
CASGPGARQPQHF
>TRBV14|-|TRBJ1-5|17|many
TGTGCCAGCAGCCAAGATACGTACAGGGTCCACAATCAGCCCCAGCATTTT
CASSQDTYRVHNQPQHF
>TRBV29-1|-|TRBJ1-1|14|few
TGCAGCGTGGACTACAGGCTAGTGAGGGAAAAAGCTTTCTTT
CSVDYRLVREKAFF